This is a list of T cell receptor beta chains from one sample in a study of blood T cell repertoires in COVID-19. TCRdb keeps only in-frame clones here, not all; method: immunoSEQ multiplex PCR. This table has some 180,000 clones, 85% appearing once. The sequenced material came from peripheral blood. The receptors stem from an older woman with acute or convalescent COVID-19. Both conserved end residues are part of each CDR3. Each record gives: clone size, V gene, D gene, CDR3 length, J gene, CDR3 DNA, CDR3 protein. D genes are given only for firm matches. Clone size is stated in some rows and not others, as once, few, many or a class when expanded.

size: NA; V: TRBV7-8; D: TRBD1; length: 14; J: TRBJ1-1; DNA: TGTGCCAGCAGCATAGGGACAGCGAACACTGAAGCTTTCTTT; CDR3: CASSIGTANTEAFF
size: NA; V: TRBV2; D: NA; length: 14; J: TRBJ2-5; DNA: TGTGCCAGCAGTGACGGTCAACCCCAAGAGACCCAGTACTTC; CDR3: CASSDGQPQETQYF
size: NA; V: TRBV15; D: NA; length: 16; J: TRBJ2-1; DNA: TGTGCCACCAGCACGTGGGGCGACGACACCTACAATGAGCAGTTCTTC; CDR3: CATSTWGDDTYNEQFF
size: few; V: TRBV5-1; D: TRBD1; length: 14; J: TRBJ1-4; DNA: TGCGCCAGCAGCCCGGATGGGACAGGCGAAAAACTGTTTTTT; CDR3: CASSPDGTGEKLFF
size: NA; V: TRBV2; D: TRBD1; length: 15; J: TRBJ1-5; DNA: TGTGCCAGCAGTGAGAACAGGGGGTTCAATCAGCCCCAGCATTTT; CDR3: CASSENRGFNQPQHF
size: NA; V: TRBV27; D: NA; length: 13; J: TRBJ1-6; DNA: TGTGCCAGCAGCGGGGGAGGGGCCTCACCCCTCCACTTT; CDR3: CASSGGGASPLHF
size: NA; V: TRBV11-3; D: NA; length: 15; J: TRBJ2-1; DNA: TGTGCCAGCAGCTTAGGGGCCGCCGGAAGGTATGAGCAGTTCTTC; CDR3: CASSLGAAGRYEQFF
size: NA; V: TRBV7-9; D: TRBD2; length: 13; J: TRBJ2-2; DNA: TGTGCCAGCAGTTTGGGAGGGACCGGGGAGCTGTTTTTT; CDR3: CASSLGGTGELFF
size: NA; V: TRBV13; D: NA; length: 18; J: TRBJ2-1; DNA: TGTGCCAGCAGCTTAACGAGTTGGAGCGGTCTTCCCTACAATGAGCAGTTCTTC; CDR3: CASSLTSWSGLPYNEQFF
size: NA; V: TRBV2; D: NA; length: 16; J: TRBJ1-1; DNA: TGTGCCAGCAGTGAACGACCAGGGCAACATCACACTGAAGCTTTCTTT; CDR3: CASSERPGQHHTEAFF
size: NA; V: TRBV2; D: TRBD1; length: 15; J: TRBJ2-4; DNA: TGTGCCAGCAGTGAAGCGAGGACAGGGAGAAACATTCAGTACTTC; CDR3: CASSEARTGRNIQYF
size: NA; V: TRBV30; D: NA; length: 15; J: TRBJ1-4; DNA: TGTGCCTGGAGTGTATTGGGGCAGGGTAATGAAAAACTGTTTTTT; CDR3: CAWSVLGQGNEKLFF
size: NA; V: TRBV21-1; D: NA; length: 17; J: TRBJ2-1; DNA: TGTGCCAGCAGCAAATATTCGGCGTTAGGACACAGGGGTGAGCAGTTCTTC; CDR3: CASSKYSALGHRGEQFF
size: NA; V: TRBV18; D: TRBD1; length: 18; J: TRBJ1-6; DNA: TGTGCCAGCTCACCACTACCCCGACGGACAGGGGGCAATTCACCCCTCCACTTT; CDR3: CASSPLPRRTGGNSPLHF
size: NA; V: TRBV18; D: NA; length: 16; J: TRBJ1-3; DNA: TGTGCCAGCTCACCACTGGACAGTTCCTCTGGAAACACCATATATTTT; CDR3: CASSPLDSSSGNTIYF
size: NA; V: TRBV10-1; D: NA; length: 15; J: TRBJ2-1; DNA: TGCGCCAGCAGTGAGGAGGGAGAGACCTACAATGAGCAGTTCTTC; CDR3: CASSEEGETYNEQFF
size: NA; V: TRBV9; D: TRBD2; length: 17; J: TRBJ2-1; DNA: TGTGCCAGCAGCGGGACTAGCGGGATTTCGGCCTACAATGAGCAGTTCTTC; CDR3: CASSGTSGISAYNEQFF
size: NA; V: TRBV2; D: NA; length: 12; J: TRBJ1-2; DNA: TGTGCCAGCAGTGACCCAGAGGCTGGCTACACCTTC; CDR3: CASSDPEAGYTF
size: NA; V: TRBV5-5; D: NA; length: 16; J: TRBJ1-2; DNA: TGTGCCAGCAGCCTCATAACAGGGATTCTGGGGGATGGCTACACCTTC; CDR3: CASSLITGILGDGYTF
size: NA; V: TRBV24-1; D: TRBD2; length: 15; J: TRBJ2-1; DNA: TGTGCCACCAGTGATGGCGGGACTAGCGGGAGCGAGCAGTTCTTC; CDR3: CATSDGGTSGSEQFF
size: NA; V: TRBV4-1; D: NA; length: 17; J: TRBJ1-5; DNA: TGCGCCAGCAGCCTTGAGGGAGGGTTTTTTAGCAATCAGCCCCAGCATTTT; CDR3: CASSLEGGFFSNQPQHF
size: NA; V: TRBV5-4; D: NA; length: 13; J: TRBJ2-7; DNA: TGTGCCAGCAGCTTGTATGGAGTCTACGAGCAGTACTTC; CDR3: CASSLYGVYEQYF
size: NA; V: TRBV7-8; D: TRBD1; length: 15; J: TRBJ1-2; DNA: TGTGCCAGCAGCTTAGCGCACGGGACAGGGTATGGCTACACCTTC; CDR3: CASSLAHGTGYGYTF
size: once; V: TRBV28; D: TRBD1; length: 14; J: TRBJ1-2; DNA: TGTGCCAGTGTGGCAGGGGGCGAGAACTATGGCTACACCTTC; CDR3: CASVAGGENYGYTF
size: NA; V: TRBV4-1; D: TRBD1; length: 15; J: TRBJ1-3; DNA: TGCGCCAGCAGCCAAGTCGGGACAGGGTCTGACACCATATATTTT; CDR3: CASSQVGTGSDTIYF
size: NA; V: TRBV29-1; D: NA; length: 13; J: TRBJ1-1; DNA: TGCAGCGTTTTTTTGGCAGGGAGGACTGAAGCTTTCTTT; CDR3: CSVFLAGRTEAFF
size: once; V: TRBV2; D: NA; length: 14; J: TRBJ2-1; DNA: TGTGCCAGCAGTGACAGGGTAGCCTACAATGAGCAGTTCTTC; CDR3: CASSDRVAYNEQFF
size: once; V: TRBV9; D: TRBD1; length: 12; J: TRBJ1-2; DNA: TGTGCCAGCAGCGCACAGGGGTATGGCTACACCTTC; CDR3: CASSAQGYGYTF
size: NA; V: TRBV28; D: TRBD2; length: 15; J: TRBJ2-7; DNA: TGTGCCAGCAGTCCTACCGGACTAGCGGGAGGAAAGCAGTACTTC; CDR3: CASSPTGLAGGKQYF
size: once; V: TRBV9; D: TRBD1; length: 14; J: TRBJ1-4; DNA: TGTGCCAGCAGCGTAGGCAGGGGGAGTGAAAAACTGTTTTTT; CDR3: CASSVGRGSEKLFF
size: NA; V: TRBV5-1; D: NA; length: 17; J: TRBJ2-5; DNA: TGCGCCAGCAGCTTGCATTTCAGTAGCGGCCCCTTAAAGACCCAGTACTTC; CDR3: CASSLHFSSGPLKTQYF
size: NA; V: TRBV4-2; D: NA; length: 14; J: TRBJ1-2; DNA: TGTGCCAGCAGCCGAGAAACAGGGTTAGATGGCTACACCTTC; CDR3: CASSRETGLDGYTF
size: NA; V: TRBV7-3; D: TRBD2; length: 17; J: TRBJ2-1; DNA: TGTGCCAGCAGCCCCTCGGGAGCGGGAGGGCCGGGTAATGAGCAGTTCTTC; CDR3: CASSPSGAGGPGNEQFF
size: NA; V: TRBV5-4; D: NA; length: 15; J: TRBJ1-1; DNA: TGTGCCAGCAGCTTGCCGACAGGAGAAAACACTGAAGCTTTCTTT; CDR3: CASSLPTGENTEAFF
size: few; V: TRBV28; D: TRBD1; length: 15; J: TRBJ1-2; DNA: TGTGCCAGCAGCCCCCCTGGGACAGGGTGGCATGGCTACACCTTC; CDR3: CASSPPGTGWHGYTF
size: NA; V: TRBV19; D: NA; length: 15; J: TRBJ1-1; DNA: TGTGCCAGTACCGCAGCAGGGCAAATGAACACTGAAGCTTTCTTT; CDR3: CASTAAGQMNTEAFF
size: NA; V: TRBV27; D: NA; length: 16; J: TRBJ1-2; DNA: TGTGCCAGCAGTTTATCCCCGGGGGGGGTTGACTATGGCTACACCTTC; CDR3: CASSLSPGGVDYGYTF
size: NA; V: TRBV20-1; D: NA; length: 11; J: TRBJ1-1; DNA: TGCAGTGCTACCCCCGGGACAGAAGCTTTCTTT; CDR3: CSATPGTEAFF
size: NA; V: TRBV7-2; D: NA; length: 11; J: TRBJ2-7; DNA: TGTGCCAGCATGGCCGGGGTCTGGCAGTACTTC; CDR3: CASMAGVWQYF
size: NA; V: TRBV5-1; D: TRBD1; length: 14; J: TRBJ1-4; DNA: TGCGCCAGCAGCTCGGGGACAGGGAGAGAAAAACTGTTTTTT; CDR3: CASSSGTGREKLFF
size: NA; V: TRBV5-5; D: NA; length: 13; J: TRBJ1-5; DNA: TGTGCCAGCAGCTTGAGCCCCAATCAGCCCCAGCATTTT; CDR3: CASSLSPNQPQHF
size: NA; V: TRBV7-8; D: TRBD1; length: 16; J: TRBJ2-1; DNA: TGTGCCAGCAGCTTAGCCAGGGGGCGGAGAGACAATGAGCAGTTCTTC; CDR3: CASSLARGRRDNEQFF
size: NA; V: TRBV5-4; D: NA; length: 14; J: TRBJ1-5; DNA: TGTGCCAGCAGCTTGCAGGGGTTCGGTCAGCCCCAGCATTTT; CDR3: CASSLQGFGQPQHF
size: NA; V: TRBV19; D: NA; length: 12; J: TRBJ1-5; DNA: TGTGCCAGTAGTTTCGTAAATCAGCCCCAGCATTTT; CDR3: CASSFVNQPQHF
size: NA; V: TRBV28; D: NA; length: 13; J: TRBJ1-1; DNA: TGTGCCAGCACCCAAACGACAGGTCTTGAAGCTTTCTTT; CDR3: CASTQTTGLEAFF
size: NA; V: TRBV2; D: NA; length: 13; J: TRBJ1-3; DNA: TGTGCCAGCGAAAGGGGATCCGGAAACACCATATATTTT; CDR3: CASERGSGNTIYF
size: NA; V: TRBV20-1; D: NA; length: 14; J: TRBJ1-4; DNA: TGCAGTGCTAGTCGAGGCCAGGGCGGCGAAAAACTGTTTTTT; CDR3: CSASRGQGGEKLFF